A selection of T cell receptor beta chains follows, all from one sample in a study of shared clonotypes between healthy human individuals. Sequencing used immunoSEQ multiplex PCR; TCRdb keeps in-frame clones, though not all of them. This table has hundreds of thousands of clones, just over 90% appearing once. Sequenced sample: naive CD8+ T cells sorted from blood. These receptors came from a young man in good health. CDR3s include the opening cysteine and the closing phenylalanine or tryptophan. A D gene is named only where the DNA matches it firmly. Clone size is given for some rows only: seen once, a few or many times, or a class if the clone is expanded.

d_gene	v_gene	abundance	j_gene	CDR3nt	CDR3aa
NA	TRBV7-9	NA	TRBJ1-1	TGTGCCAGCAGCCCCCCGTCGGGGTCATATGACATGAACACTGAAGCTTTCTTT	CASSPPSGSYDMNTEAFF
NA	TRBV15	NA	TRBJ1-4	TGTGCCACCAGCAGAGATGTCCAGGGGTCGCCCACTTTT	CATSRDVQGSPTF
NA	TRBV27	few	TRBJ2-4	TGTGCCAGCAGTTTTCGGAACATTCAGTACTTC	CASSFRNIQYF
NA	TRBV19	NA	TRBJ1-1	TGTGCCAGTAGTCCTGCCAGGGACCGTGCACCCCCCCACACTGAAGCTTTCTTT	CASSPARDRAPPHTEAFF
NA	TRBV29-1	once	TRBJ2-2	TGCAGCGTTGCGGGAGACGGCGGGCCCACCGGGGAGCTGTTTTTT	CSVAGDGGPTGELFF
NA	TRBV7-8	NA	TRBJ2-3	TGTGCCAGCAGCTTCCTAGGGCCTAGCACAGATACGCAGTATTTT	CASSFLGPSTDTQYF
NA	TRBV28	NA	TRBJ1-4	TGTGCCAGCAGTTTAGGGCAGAATGAGGAAAAACTGTTTTTT	CASSLGQNEEKLFF
NA	TRBV27	NA	TRBJ2-7	TGTGCCAGCAGTTTAAGGGGAGGCTACGAGCAGTACTTC	CASSLRGGYEQYF
NA	TRBV6-1	NA	TRBJ2-1	TGTGCCAGCAGTGAAGCTTACAGGGCCAATTACAATGAGCAGTTCTTC	CASSEAYRANYNEQFF
NA	TRBV5-5	once	TRBJ2-5	TGTGCCAGCAGCTTGGTCAGGGACGGACAAGAGACCCAGTACTTC	CASSLVRDGQETQYF
NA	TRBV5-1	NA	TRBJ2-1	TGCGCCAGCAGCTTGGGGGTCTGGTCCAGCGGAGTCTACAATGAGCAGTTCTTC	CASSLGVWSSGVYNEQFF
NA	TRBV5-1	NA	TRBJ2-7	TGCGCCAGCAGTTCGGACATCCGATTTTACGAGCAGTACTTC	CASSSDIRFYEQYF
TRBD2	TRBV6-1	NA	TRBJ2-3	TGTGCCAGCAAACTGACTAGCGGAACAGATACGCAGTATTTT	CASKLTSGTDTQYF
NA	TRBV27	NA	TRBJ1-1	TGTGCCAGCAGTCGCGCGGAGAACACTGAAGCTTTCTTT	CASSRAENTEAFF
NA	TRBV6-1	NA	TRBJ2-7	TGTGCCAGCAGTGAAGGGAGCGCCTACGAGCAGTACTTC	CASSEGSAYEQYF
NA	TRBV9	NA	TRBJ2-7	TGTGCCAGCAGCGTAGGAGGACTCTCCTACGAGCAGTACTTC	CASSVGGLSYEQYF
NA	TRBV28	NA	TRBJ2-5	TGTGCCAGCAGTGCAGGGGACTACGGAACGGGTCGAGAGACCCAGTACTTC	CASSAGDYGTGRETQYF
TRBD1	TRBV19	NA	TRBJ2-7	TGTGCCATAAGGGACAGCCAGTACGAGCAGTACTTC	CAIRDSQYEQYF
NA	TRBV28	NA	TRBJ1-5	TGTGCCAGCAGCTCAGGGTATAGCAATCAGCCCCAGCATTTT	CASSSGYSNQPQHF
NA	TRBV29-1	NA	TRBJ2-7	TGCAGCGTTGAAGGACCGGGGCGAAGGAGCTCCTACGAGCAGTACTTC	CSVEGPGRRSSYEQYF
NA	TRBV7-9	few	TRBJ1-5	TGTGCCAGCAGCGACGGGACACGACGGGATCAGCCCCAGCATTTT	CASSDGTRRDQPQHF
NA	TRBV9	NA	TRBJ1-1	TGTGCCAGCAGCGTAGCAGAGGGTTACACTGAAGCTTTCTTT	CASSVAEGYTEAFF
NA	TRBV19	once	TRBJ2-1	TGTGCCAGTACAGGGATAAGCTACAATGAGCAGTTCTTC	CASTGISYNEQFF
NA	TRBV27	few	TRBJ2-1	TGTGCCAGCAGTAACGCCCAGGTCTCCTACAATGAGCAGTTCTTC	CASSNAQVSYNEQFF
NA	TRBV18	NA	TRBJ2-7	TGTGCCAGCTCACCGGGCCACGAGCAGTACTTC	CASSPGHEQYF
NA	TRBV5-1	NA	TRBJ2-7	TGCGCCAGCAGCTTACAGGTACCCTACGAGCAGTACTTC	CASSLQVPYEQYF
TRBD1	TRBV29-1	NA	TRBJ1-2	TGCAGCACCCCCGTATCCGGACAGGGCTTGGGGGGCTACACCTTC	CSTPVSGQGLGGYTF
NA	TRBV4-1	NA	TRBJ2-7	TGCGCCAGCAGCCAAGGTGGGCTAAGCTACGAGCAGTACTTC	CASSQGGLSYEQYF
NA	TRBV6-5	NA	TRBJ2-7	TGTGCCAGCAGGATCGGAGGGCCCTACGAGCAGTACTTC	CASRIGGPYEQYF
NA	TRBV27	NA	TRBJ2-7	TGTGCCAGCCGAAAAAGGGACGAGCAGTACTTC	CASRKRDEQYF
TRBD2	TRBV5-1	NA	TRBJ2-3	TGCGCCAGCGTCCAAGCGGGAGTTGTAACAGATACGCAGTATTTT	CASVQAGVVTDTQYF
NA	TRBV5-8	NA	TRBJ1-3	TGTGCCAGCACTCAGGGGCCGAGCTCTGGAAACACCATATATTTT	CASTQGPSSGNTIYF
NA	TRBV5-1	NA	TRBJ1-1	TGCGCCAGCAGCTTGTTTCGGGGAAGCGGCACTGAAGCTTTCTTT	CASSLFRGSGTEAFF
NA	TRBV19	NA	TRBJ2-7	TGTGCCACTAGTACATACGGGGATGCCTACGAGCAGTACTTC	CATSTYGDAYEQYF
NA	TRBV4-1	NA	TRBJ1-5	TGCGCCAGCAGCCAAAAGACAGAAAGCAATCAGCCCCAGCATTTT	CASSQKTESNQPQHF
NA	TRBV21-1	NA	TRBJ1-2	TGTGCCAGCAGCCAGGGGGGGTTGCACTATGGCTACACCTTC	CASSQGGLHYGYTF